A selection of T cell receptor beta chains follows, all from one sample in a study of control samples from healthy donors and cancer patients. Clones were sequenced by immunoSEQ multiplex PCR, and TCRdb holds only the in-frame ones, with some missing. The sample yields fewer than 110,000 clones, approximately 90% seen once. Specimen: PBMCs. All receptors come from a man in his sixties with lung cancer. The CDR3 runs from the conserved cysteine through the conserved F or W. The D gene is left open where the match is weak. Size tells how often a clone was seen (once, few, many) or the class of an expanded clone, and some rows leave it out.

clone_size d_call j_call v_call cdr3_length cdr3_aa cdr3_nt
- TRBD1 TRBJ1-1 TRBV19 17 CASSTGGRGGINTEAFF TGTGCCAGTAGTACCGGTGGAAGAGGGGGCATAAATACTGAAGCTTTCTTT
- TRBD1 TRBJ1-2 TRBV30 15 CAWSVTGGFRYGYTF TGTGCCTGGAGCGTGACAGGGGGTTTTCGCTATGGCTACACCTTC
- TRBD1 TRBJ1-4 TRBV9 15 CASSVGGRGREKLFF TGTGCCAGCAGCGTAGGCGGCAGGGGGAGAGAAAAACTGTTTTTT
- - TRBJ1-1 TRBV7-9 12 CASSLHATEAFF TGTGCCAGCAGCCTACACGCAACTGAAGCTTTCTTT
- - TRBJ2-5 TRBV6-1 14 CASSEWARQETQYF TGTGCCAGCAGTGAATGGGCGCGGCAAGAGACCCAGTACTTC
few - TRBJ2-2 TRBV10-2 13 CASKWGATGELFF TGCGCCAGCAAATGGGGGGCCACCGGGGAGCTGTTTTTT
- - TRBJ1-6 TRBV27 13 CASREPFREALHF TGTGCCAGCAGAGAGCCGTTCCGGGAGGCCCTCCACTTT
- TRBD1 TRBJ2-2 TRBV2 17 CASSEVFGTANTGELFF TGTGCCAGCAGTGAGGTATTTGGGACAGCGAACACCGGGGAGCTGTTTTTT
- - TRBJ1-3 TRBV5-8 14 CASSLSQGRNTIYF TGTGCCAGCAGCCTGTCGCAGGGTCGAAACACCATATATTTT
- TRBD2 TRBJ2-5 TRBV24-1 15 CATSGAGERQETQYF TGTGCCACCAGTGGGGCGGGGGAGAGACAAGAGACCCAGTACTTC
- - TRBJ1-6 TRBV9 14 CASSVAGRNSPLHF TGTGCCAGCAGCGTAGCTGGCCGTAATTCACCCCTCCACTTT
- - TRBJ1-1 TRBV6-5 13 CASIQDLHTEAFF TGTGCCAGCATCCAGGATCTGCACACTGAAGCTTTCTTT
- - TRBJ1-1 TRBV10-1 13 CASGWGRNTEAFF TGCGCCAGCGGGTGGGGACGGAACACTGAAGCTTTCTTT
- TRBD1 TRBJ1-1 TRBV30 15 CAWSVSLRTGVEAFF TGTGCCTGGAGTGTATCTTTGCGGACAGGGGTTGAAGCTTTCTTT
- - TRBJ1-5 TRBV12-3/TRBV12-4 13 CASSLDAYQPQHF TGTGCCAGCAGCCTGGACGCCTATCAGCCCCAGCATTTT
- - TRBJ1-2 TRBV2 14 CASSGDGLFGGYTF TGTGCCAGCAGTGGGGACGGCCTTTTTGGAGGCTACACCTTC
- - TRBJ2-3 TRBV11-3 15 CASSLSGQSTDTQYF TGTGCCAGCAGCTTGTCCGGACAGAGCACAGATACGCAGTATTTT
- TRBD1 TRBJ1-2 TRBV10-3 15 CAISELGTGSAGYTF TGTGCCATCAGTGAGCTTGGGACAGGCTCGGCCGGCTACACCTTC
- - TRBJ1-1 TRBV7-8 16 CASSLAQGLANTEAFF TGTGCCAGCAGCTTAGCACAGGGTTTGGCGAACACTGAAGCTTTCTTT
- - TRBJ2-1 TRBV10-1 15 CASSDGASSYNEQFF TGCGCCAGCAGTGATGGAGCTAGCTCCTACAATGAGCAGTTCTTC
- TRBD1 TRBJ1-2 TRBV29-1 13 CSVSRDRVYGYTF TGCAGCGTATCCCGGGACAGGGTCTATGGCTACACCTTC
few - TRBJ1-1 TRBV2 12 CASSSGITEAFF TGTGCCAGCAGTTCAGGAATAACTGAAGCTTTCTTT
- TRBD1 TRBJ1-5 TRBV6-2/TRBV6-3 16 CASSRAGTGDSQPQHF TGTGCCAGCAGTCGCGCCGGGACAGGGGACAGTCAGCCCCAGCATTTT
- TRBD1 TRBJ1-2 TRBV29-1 14 CSVEVWTGSYGYTF TGCAGCGTTGAGGTGTGGACAGGGTCCTATGGCTACACCTTC
- - TRBJ1-1 TRBV5-1 14 CASIPGPSNTEAFF TGCGCCAGCATTCCGGGACCTTCGAACACTGAAGCTTTCTTT
- TRBD1 TRBJ2-1 TRBV7-9 15 CASSRTGETYNEQFF TGTGCCAGCAGCCGGACAGGAGAAACTTACAATGAGCAGTTCTTC
- TRBD2 TRBJ2-1 TRBV9 15 CASSGGTSSYNEQFF TGTGCCAGCAGCGGCGGGACTAGCTCCTACAATGAGCAGTTCTTC
few - TRBJ2-5 TRBV19 11 CASRHGETQYF TGTGCCAGTAGACACGGGGAGACCCAGTACTTC
- TRBD1 TRBJ1-1 TRBV10-3 15 CAISESVPGQGGAFF TGTGCCATCAGTGAGTCCGTACCCGGACAGGGTGGAGCTTTCTTT
- TRBD1 TRBJ1-2 TRBV19 15 CASSMGQGDTYGYTF TGTGCCAGTAGTATGGGCCAGGGGGACACCTATGGCTACACCTTC
- - TRBJ2-2 TRBV6-4 14 CASSLGSNTGELFF TGTGCCAGCAGTCTGGGGTCGAACACCGGGGAGCTGTTTTTT
- - TRBJ1-1 TRBV6-5 15 CASIEGHRQNTEAFF TGTGCCAGCATCGAAGGGCACAGGCAGAACACTGAAGCTTTCTTT
- - TRBJ2-7 TRBV9 13 CASSVDISYEQYF TGTGCCAGCAGCGTAGATATCTCCTACGAGCAGTACTTC
- TRBD1 TRBJ1-5 TRBV25-1 14 CASSRTGGNQPQHF TGTGCCAGCAGCCGGACAGGGGGCAATCAGCCCCAGCATTTT
- - TRBJ1-3 TRBV4-1 15 CASSRSGVEGNTIYF TGCGCCAGCAGCCGTTCCGGGGTCGAAGGAAACACCATATATTTT
- - TRBJ1-1 TRBV5-1 14 CASSFLGGESEAFF TGCGCCAGCAGCTTTTTAGGGGGGGAGTCTGAAGCTTTCTTT
- - TRBJ1-1 TRBV6-5 13 CASSYSTGTEAFF TGTGCCAGCAGTTACTCTACAGGGACTGAAGCTTTCTTT
- - TRBJ2-7 TRBV18 16 CASSPTYMESSYEQYF TGTGCCAGCTCACCAACCTACATGGAAAGCTCCTACGAGCAGTACTTC
- - TRBJ2-3 TRBV21-1 15 CASSKGDCPFHTQYF TGTGCCAGCAGCAAAGGGGACTGCCCATTCCATACGCAGTATTTT
- TRBD1 TRBJ1-4 TRBV5-1 15 CASSLDKTGGEKLFF TGCGCCAGCAGCTTGGATAAGACAGGGGGCGAAAAACTGTTTTTT
- TRBD1 TRBJ1-2 TRBV6-5 16 CASSYRGVNRGYGHTF TGTGCCAGCAGTTACAGGGGCGTTAACAGGGGGTATGGCCACACCTTC
once - TRBJ1-1 TRBV7-2 16 CASSLTRVDRAGEAFF TGTGCCAGCAGCCTAACCCGCGTTGATCGTGCAGGTGAAGCTTTCTTT
- - TRBJ2-7 TRBV7-2 15 CASSTDGGVFYEQYF TGTGCCAGCAGCACAGACGGCGGGGTTTTTTACGAGCAGTACTTC
- - TRBJ1-4 TRBV21-1 21 CASSNPPATPKTTGPYEKLFF TGTGCCAGCAGCAATCCTCCAGCAACACCTAAAACGACAGGCCCCTATGAAAAACTGTTTTTT
- - TRBJ2-5 TRBV7-7 14 CASSHGTNQETQYF TGTGCCAGCAGCCATGGGACAAACCAAGAGACCCAGTACTTC
once - TRBJ2-5 TRBV5-1 15 CASSPRPGVQETQYF TGCGCCAGCAGCCCTCGGCCCGGGGTCCAAGAGACCCAGTACTTC
few - TRBJ1-2 TRBV24-1 15 CATSDSGPTNYGYTF TGTGCCACCAGTGACTCAGGGCCTACAAACTATGGCTACACCTTC
once - TRBJ2-7 TRBV10-3 13 CAISGLQGGEQYF TGTGCCATCAGTGGGCTACAGGGTGGAGAGCAGTACTTC
- - TRBJ2-7 TRBV3-1/TRBV3-2 15 CASSQDWRGYDEQYF TGTGCCAGCAGCCAAGATTGGCGGGGTTACGACGAGCAGTACTTC
few TRBD1 TRBJ2-5 TRBV25-1 15 CASSEGTGVRETQYF TGTGCCAGCAGTGAAGGGACAGGGGTCCGAGAGACCCAGTACTTC
- TRBD1 TRBJ2-7 TRBV9 15 CASSVGQGISYEQYF TGTGCCAGCAGCGTAGGACAGGGTATCTCCTACGAGCAGTACTTC
- - TRBJ2-2 TRBV6-5 13 CASSLEGTGELFF TGTGCCAGCAGCCTAGAGGGGACCGGGGAGCTGTTTTTT
- TRBD2 TRBJ2-1 TRBV29-1 15 CSVPSGGYPYNEQFF TGCAGCGTCCCTAGCGGGGGGTACCCCTACAATGAGCAGTTCTTC
- - TRBJ1-5 TRBV11-2 16 CASTRNRDTNNQPQHF TGTGCCAGCACCCGGAACCGGGACACCAATAATCAGCCCCAGCATTTT
few TRBD1 TRBJ1-6 TRBV9 13 CASSSQGDSPLHF TGTGCCAGCAGCTCCCAGGGGGATTCACCCCTCCACTTT
- - TRBJ1-2 TRBV29-1 13 CSVPHVDHYGYTF TGCAGCGTTCCCCACGTAGATCACTATGGCTACACCTTC
- - TRBJ1-1 TRBV27 15 CASSLTTGLNTEAFF TGTGCCAGCAGTTTGACGACAGGTTTGAACACTGAAGCTTTCTTT
- TRBD1 TRBJ2-2 TRBV11-2 16 CASSWVRTGDTGELFF TGTGCCAGCAGCTGGGTTCGGACAGGGGACACCGGGGAGCTGTTTTTT
- - TRBJ1-3 TRBV19 15 CASSIDRDSGNTIYF TGTGCCAGTAGTATAGATCGGGACTCTGGAAACACCATATATTTT
- - TRBJ1-5 TRBV30 15 CAWSRKPVSNQPQHF TGTGCCTGGAGTAGGAAACCAGTTAGCAATCAGCCCCAGCATTTT